The clone carrying this T cell receptor (beta chain) appeared a few times. This entry is derived from a study of molecular identifiers for immune sequencing clone quantification. CD8+CD4-CCR7+CD45RA+ sorting gave the naive CD8 T cells. This CDR3 comprises 13 residues. The V gene lost 1 base and the J gene lost 3 bases, with 7 bases spanning the gap. MiXCR was run by TCRdb on the PCR reads, yielding one entry per CDR3 protein. The repertoire holds under 600,000 distinct CDR3 sequences, with less than 30% as singletons. The sequence was obtained from a human donor in good health. Some libraries in this study had Jurkat cell RNA spiked in. V usage is TRBV12-3 or TRBV12-4 and J usage is TRBJ2-7; perhaps TRBD2 as D (6 bases). The sample comprised naive CD8+ T cells from blood, with Jurkat cell RNA spiked in. As for subset: FACS-sorted CD8+CD4-CCR7+CD45RA+ naive T cells. The CDR3 loop is CASSLGTIYEQYF. The CDR3 coding sequence is TGTGCCAGCAGTTTAGGGACTATCTACGAGCAGTACTTC.